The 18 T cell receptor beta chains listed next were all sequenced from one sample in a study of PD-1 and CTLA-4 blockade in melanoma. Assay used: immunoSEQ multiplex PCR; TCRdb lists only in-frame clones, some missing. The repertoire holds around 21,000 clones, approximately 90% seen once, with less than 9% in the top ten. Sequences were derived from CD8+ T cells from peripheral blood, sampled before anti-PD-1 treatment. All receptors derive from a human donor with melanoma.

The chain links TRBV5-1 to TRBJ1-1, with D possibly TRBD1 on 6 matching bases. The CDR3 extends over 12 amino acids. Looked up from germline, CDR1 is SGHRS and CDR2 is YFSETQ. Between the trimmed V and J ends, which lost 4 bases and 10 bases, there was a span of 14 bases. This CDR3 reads CASSGQSLGAFF. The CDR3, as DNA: TGCGCCAGCAGCGGACAGTCTCTAGGAGCTTTCTTT.

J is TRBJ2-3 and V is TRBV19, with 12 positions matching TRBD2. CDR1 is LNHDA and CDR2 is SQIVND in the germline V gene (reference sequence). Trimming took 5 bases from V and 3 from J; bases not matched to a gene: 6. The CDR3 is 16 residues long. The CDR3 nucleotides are TGTGCCAGTAGTCCCCTAGCGGGGGGGCCAACAGATACGCAGTATTTT. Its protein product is CASSPLAGGPTDTQYF. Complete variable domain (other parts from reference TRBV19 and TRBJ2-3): DGGITQSPKYLFRKEGQNVTLSCEQNLNHDAMYWYRQDPGQGLRLIYYSQIVNDFQKGDIAEGYSVSREKKESFPLTVTSAQKNPTAFYLCASSPLAGGPTDTQYFGPGTRLTVL.

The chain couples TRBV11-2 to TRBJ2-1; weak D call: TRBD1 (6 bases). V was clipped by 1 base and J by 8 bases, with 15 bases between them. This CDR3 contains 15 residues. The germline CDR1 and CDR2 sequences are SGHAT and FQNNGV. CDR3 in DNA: TGTGCCAGCAGCTTAGGGTGGGGCGCAGGGGATGAGCAGTTCTTC. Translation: CASSLGWGAGDEQFF. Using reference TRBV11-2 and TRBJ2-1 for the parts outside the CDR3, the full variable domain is EAGVAQSPRYKIIEKRQSVAFWCNPISGHATLYWYQQILGQGPKLLIQFQNNGVVDDSQLPKDRFSAERLKGVDSTLKIQPAKLEDSAVYLCASSLGWGAGDEQFFGPGTRLTVL.

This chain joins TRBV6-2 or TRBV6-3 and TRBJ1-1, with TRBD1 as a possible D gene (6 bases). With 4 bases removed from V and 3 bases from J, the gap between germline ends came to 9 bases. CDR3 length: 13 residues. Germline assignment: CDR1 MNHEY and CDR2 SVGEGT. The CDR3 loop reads CASSLQGYTEAFF. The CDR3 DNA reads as TGTGCCAGCAGTTTACAGGGTTACACTGAAGCTTTCTTT.

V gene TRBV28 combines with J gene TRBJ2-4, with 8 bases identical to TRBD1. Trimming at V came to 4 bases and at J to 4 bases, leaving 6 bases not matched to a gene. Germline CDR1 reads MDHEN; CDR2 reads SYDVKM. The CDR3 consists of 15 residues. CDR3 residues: CASSYDRGTKNIQYF. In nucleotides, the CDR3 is TGTGCCAGCAGTTATGACAGGGGCACGAAAAACATTCAGTACTTC. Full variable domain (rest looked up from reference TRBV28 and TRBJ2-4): DVKVTQSSRYLVKRTGEKVFLECVQDMDHENMFWYRQDPGLGLRLIYFSYDVKMKEKGDIPEGYSVSREKKERFSLILESASTNQTSMYLCASSYDRGTKNIQYFGAGTRLSVL.

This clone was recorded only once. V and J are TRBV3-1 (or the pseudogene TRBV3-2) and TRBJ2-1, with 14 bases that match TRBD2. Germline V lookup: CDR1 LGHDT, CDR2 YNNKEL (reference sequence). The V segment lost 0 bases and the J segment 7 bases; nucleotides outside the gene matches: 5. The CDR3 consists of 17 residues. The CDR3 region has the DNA TGTGCCAGCAGCCAAGAGACTAGCGGGGGGGCCAGGAATGAGCAGTTCTTC. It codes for CASSQETSGGARNEQFF.

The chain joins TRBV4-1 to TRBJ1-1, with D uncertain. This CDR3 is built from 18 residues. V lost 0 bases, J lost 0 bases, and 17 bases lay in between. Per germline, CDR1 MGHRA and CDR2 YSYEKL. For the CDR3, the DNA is TGCGCCAGCAGCCAAGAGGAGGGCCTGGGTTTCATGAACACTGAAGCTTTCTTT. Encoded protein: CASSQEEGLGFMNTEAFF.

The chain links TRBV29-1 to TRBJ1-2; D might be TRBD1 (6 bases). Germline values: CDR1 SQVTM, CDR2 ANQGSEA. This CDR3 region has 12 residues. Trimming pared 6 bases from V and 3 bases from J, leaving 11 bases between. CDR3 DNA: TGCAGCGTCGGGACATCCTACTATGGCTACACCTTC. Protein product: CSVGTSYYGYTF.

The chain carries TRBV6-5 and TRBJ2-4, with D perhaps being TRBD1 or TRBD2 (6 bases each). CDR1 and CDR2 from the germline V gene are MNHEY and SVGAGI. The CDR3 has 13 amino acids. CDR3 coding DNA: TGTGCTACGTCGCGCAGGAGGGGGGACATTCAGTACTTC. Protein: CATSRRRGDIQYF.

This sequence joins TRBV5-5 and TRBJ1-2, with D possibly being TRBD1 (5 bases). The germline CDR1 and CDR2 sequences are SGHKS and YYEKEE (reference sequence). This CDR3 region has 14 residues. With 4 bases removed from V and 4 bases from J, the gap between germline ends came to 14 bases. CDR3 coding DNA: TGTGCCAGCAGCCCGGACATGGGGCTCTATGGCTACACCTTC. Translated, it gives CASSPDMGLYGYTF.

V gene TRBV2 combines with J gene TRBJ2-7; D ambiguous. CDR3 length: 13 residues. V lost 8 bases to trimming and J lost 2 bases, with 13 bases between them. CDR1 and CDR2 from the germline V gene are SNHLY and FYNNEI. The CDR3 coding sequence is TGTGCCAGCCTAGGCCTGGGGACCTACGAGCAGTACTTC. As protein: CASLGLGTYEQYF.

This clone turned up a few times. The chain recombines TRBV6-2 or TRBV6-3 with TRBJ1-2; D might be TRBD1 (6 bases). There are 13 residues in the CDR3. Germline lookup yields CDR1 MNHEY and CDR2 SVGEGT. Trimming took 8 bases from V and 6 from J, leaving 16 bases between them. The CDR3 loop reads CASGSFSGDGYTF. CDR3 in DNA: TGTGCCAGCGGTTCTTTTTCAGGGGATGGCTACACCTTC.

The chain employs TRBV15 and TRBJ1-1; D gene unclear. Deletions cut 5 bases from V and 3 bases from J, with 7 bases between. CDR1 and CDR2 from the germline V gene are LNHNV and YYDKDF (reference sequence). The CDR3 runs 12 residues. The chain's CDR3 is CATSLLHTEAFF. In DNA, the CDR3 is TGTGCCACCAGCCTTCTTCACACTGAAGCTTTCTTT.

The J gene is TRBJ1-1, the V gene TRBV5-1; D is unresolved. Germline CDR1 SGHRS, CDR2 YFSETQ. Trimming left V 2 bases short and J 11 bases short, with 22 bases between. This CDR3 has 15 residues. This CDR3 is CASSLLGVSLGDAFF. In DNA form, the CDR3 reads TGCGCCAGCAGCTTACTCGGGGTTTCCTTGGGAGATGCTTTCTTT.

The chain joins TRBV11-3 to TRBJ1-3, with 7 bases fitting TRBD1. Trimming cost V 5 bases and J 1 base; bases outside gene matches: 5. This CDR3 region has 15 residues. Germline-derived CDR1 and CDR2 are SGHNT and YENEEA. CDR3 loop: CASSQGVYSGNTIYF. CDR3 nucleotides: TGTGCCAGCAGCCAGGGGGTGTATTCTGGAAACACCATATATTTT.

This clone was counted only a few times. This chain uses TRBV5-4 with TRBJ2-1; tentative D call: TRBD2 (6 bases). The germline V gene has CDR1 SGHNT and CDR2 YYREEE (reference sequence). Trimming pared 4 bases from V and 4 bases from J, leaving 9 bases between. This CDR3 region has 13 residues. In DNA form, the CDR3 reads TGTGCCAGCAGCGGGACTGAGTACAATGAGCAGTTCTTC. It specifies CASSGTEYNEQFF.

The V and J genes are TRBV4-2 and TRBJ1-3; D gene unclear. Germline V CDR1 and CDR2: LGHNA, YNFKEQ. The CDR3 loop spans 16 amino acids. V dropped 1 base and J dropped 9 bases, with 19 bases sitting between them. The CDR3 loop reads CASSQGENRRAFTIYF. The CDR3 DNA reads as TGTGCCAGCAGCCAAGGTGAAAACCGCCGGGCGTTCACCATATATTTT.

DNA for the CDR3: TGTGCCAGCAGGCCGACAGGGGGCCCTTCACCCCTCCACTTT. Its protein product is CASRPTGGPSPLHF. The rearrangement joins TRBV6-5 to TRBJ1-6, with TRBD1 matching over 10 bases. Looked up from germline, CDR1 is MNHEY and CDR2 is SVGAGI. The V and J ends lost 6 bases and 9 bases, in that order; junction bases with no gene match: 5. The CDR3 consists of 14 residues.